This is a list of T cell receptor beta chains from one sample in a study of blood T cells in healthy people across ages. Using its own MiXCR run on the 5' RACE reads, TCRdb lists one record per CDR3 protein. The table lists 550,000 to 800,000 distinct CDR3 sequences, under 25% of them singletons. The sequencing sample was made of blood. These receptors all come from an older man in good health. CDR3s include the opening cysteine and the closing phenylalanine or tryptophan. The D gene is left open where the match is weak. Rows may omit the clone size; those that give it use once, few, many or a size class.

D gene: TRBD2
clone size: .
V gene: TRBV20-1
J gene: TRBJ2-7
CDR3 protein: CSARKPGGRDEQYF
CDR3 DNA: TGCAGTGCTAGAAAGCCGGGAGGGCGCGACGAGCAGTACTTC

D gene: .
clone size: .
V gene: TRBV6-2/TRBV6-3
J gene: TRBJ2-7
CDR3 protein: CASSYSSPGLSVHEQYF
CDR3 DNA: TGTGCCAGCAGTTACTCGTCGCCGGGACTCTCCGTCCACGAGCAGTACTTC

D gene: .
clone size: few
V gene: TRBV7-2
J gene: TRBJ1-6
CDR3 protein: CASSSGQGSYNSPLHF
CDR3 DNA: TGTGCCAGCAGCTCCGGACAAGGCTCCTATAATTCACCCCTCCACTTT

D gene: TRBD2
clone size: many
V gene: TRBV6-2/TRBV6-3
J gene: TRBJ2-7
CDR3 protein: CASSSHSGRIDEQYF
CDR3 DNA: TGTGCCAGCAGTTCACATAGCGGGAGGATCGACGAGCAGTACTTC

D gene: TRBD1
clone size: .
V gene: TRBV6-2/TRBV6-3
J gene: TRBJ1-2
CDR3 protein: CASSIQEGGAEYGYTF
CDR3 DNA: TGTGCCAGCAGTATTCAAGAAGGGGGCGCAGAGTATGGCTACACCTTC

D gene: .
clone size: few
V gene: TRBV20-1
J gene: TRBJ1-3
CDR3 protein: CSASGFSGNTIYF
CDR3 DNA: TGCAGTGCTAGCGGATTCTCTGGAAACACCATATATTTT

D gene: .
clone size: .
V gene: TRBV5-1
J gene: TRBJ1-5
CDR3 protein: CASSLGGQPRQPQHF
CDR3 DNA: TGCGCCAGCAGCTTGGGAGGGCAGCCCCGTCAGCCCCAGCATTTT

D gene: TRBD2
clone size: few
V gene: TRBV5-1
J gene: TRBJ2-2
CDR3 protein: CASSLRREGRSGELFF
CDR3 DNA: TGCGCCAGCAGCTTGAGGCGGGAGGGCCGCTCCGGGGAGCTGTTTTTT

D gene: .
clone size: few
V gene: TRBV20-1
J gene: TRBJ2-1
CDR3 protein: CSARDWRNYNEQFF
CDR3 DNA: TGCAGTGCTAGAGATTGGCGGAACTACAATGAGCAGTTCTTC

D gene: .
clone size: many
V gene: TRBV12-3/TRBV12-4
J gene: TRBJ2-7
CDR3 protein: CASSREGSEQYF
CDR3 DNA: TGTGCCAGCAGCCGAGAGGGGAGCGAGCAGTACTTC

D gene: .
clone size: .
V gene: TRBV7-2
J gene: TRBJ1-2
CDR3 protein: CASSPQVSNYGYTF
CDR3 DNA: TGTGCCAGCAGCCCACAGGTGTCTAACTATGGCTACACCTTC

D gene: .
clone size: .
V gene: TRBV27
J gene: TRBJ1-1
CDR3 protein: CASEGGLGAFF
CDR3 DNA: TGTGCCAGCGAAGGGGGACTTGGAGCTTTCTTT

D gene: TRBD2
clone size: .
V gene: TRBV29-1
J gene: TRBJ2-2
CDR3 protein: CSVEPGGLAGTNTGELFF
CDR3 DNA: TGCAGCGTTGAGCCTGGGGGACTAGCGGGGACGAACACCGGGGAGCTGTTTTTT

D gene: TRBD1
clone size: .
V gene: TRBV3-1
J gene: TRBJ2-7
CDR3 protein: CASSQATGSSYEQYF
CDR3 DNA: TGTGCCAGCAGCCAAGCGACAGGGAGCTCCTACGAGCAGTACTTC

D gene: TRBD2
clone size: .
V gene: TRBV5-1
J gene: TRBJ2-3
CDR3 protein: CASSPTGLAADTQYF
CDR3 DNA: TGCGCCAGCAGCCCGACGGGACTAGCGGCAGATACGCAGTATTTT

D gene: .
clone size: many
V gene: TRBV12-3/TRBV12-4
J gene: TRBJ2-7
CDR3 protein: CASSLGQPYEQYF
CDR3 DNA: TGTGCCAGCAGTCTCGGACAGCCCTACGAGCAGTACTTC

D gene: .
clone size: .
V gene: TRBV6-2/TRBV6-3
J gene: TRBJ1-5
CDR3 protein: CASSYSGSQPRHF
CDR3 DNA: TGTGCCAGCAGTTACTCGGGTAGTCAGCCCCGGCATTTT

D gene: TRBD1
clone size: few
V gene: TRBV2
J gene: TRBJ2-7
CDR3 protein: CASSEGGQGAYEQYF
CDR3 DNA: TGTGCCAGCAGTGAAGGGGGACAGGGGGCCTACGAGCAGTACTTC

D gene: TRBD1
clone size: few
V gene: TRBV10-3
J gene: TRBJ2-2
CDR3 protein: CATRQGGNDGELFF
CDR3 DNA: TGTGCCACCAGACAGGGGGGGAATGACGGGGAGCTGTTTTTT

D gene: .
clone size: .
V gene: TRBV6-5
J gene: TRBJ2-7
CDR3 protein: CASKLLATSYEQYF
CDR3 DNA: TGTGCCAGCAAGCTACTAGCTACCTCCTACGAGCAGTACTTC

D gene: .
clone size: .
V gene: TRBV28
J gene: TRBJ1-5
CDR3 protein: CASSLWARLRNQPQHF
CDR3 DNA: TGTGCCAGCAGTTTGTGGGCTCGACTTCGCAATCAGCCCCAGCATTTT

D gene: .
clone size: few
V gene: TRBV19
J gene: TRBJ2-7
CDR3 protein: CASSIVGSTGEQYF
CDR3 DNA: TGTGCCAGTAGTATAGTTGGTTCCACGGGCGAGCAGTACTTC

D gene: .
clone size: few
V gene: TRBV6-1
J gene: TRBJ2-7
CDR3 protein: CASSEAGSGEQYF
CDR3 DNA: TGTGCCAGCAGTGAAGCGGGTAGTGGCGAGCAGTACTTC

D gene: .
clone size: .
V gene: TRBV29-1
J gene: TRBJ2-7
CDR3 protein: CNVRHSYEQYF
CDR3 DNA: TGCAACGTCCGACACAGCTACGAGCAGTACTTC

D gene: TRBD1
clone size: .
V gene: TRBV7-2
J gene: TRBJ2-7
CDR3 protein: CASSLAGTGTYEQYF
CDR3 DNA: TGTGCCAGCAGCTTAGCCGGGACAGGGACCTACGAGCAGTACTTC

D gene: .
clone size: .
V gene: TRBV7-2
J gene: TRBJ2-2
CDR3 protein: CASSLETQTGELFF
CDR3 DNA: TGTGCCAGCAGCTTAGAAACCCAAACCGGGGAGCTGTTTTTT